This T cell receptor beta chain was captured by sequencing in a study of cytomegalovirus exposure and HLA in healthy donors. The study's findings and limits: Likely technical artifact: a cluster of highly shared sequence variants. Some public TCRs appeared in many individuals, while most sequences were rare.

Germline CDR1 SQVTM, CDR2 ANQGSEA. V lost 6 bases and J lost 0; bases outside the gene matches: 16. There are 18 residues in the CDR3. The PCR used 60 Vbeta and 13 Jbeta primers. Measured with immunoSEQ multiplex PCR; TCRdb has only the in-frame clones, and not every one. Of under 150,000 clones in the sample, approximately 80% are singletons; the top ten hold more than 1.1%. A note on this clone: Its antigen remains unknown.

The receptor's source is a woman between 40 and 55 years old in good health and CMV-seronegative. This chain links TRBV29-1 with TRBJ2-7, with 11 bases matching TRBD2. Sequencing was done on a sample of PBMCs. This CDR3 reads CSVQGLAASTLRSYEQYF. The CDR3 bases are TGCAGCGTCCAGGGACTAGCGGCTTCCACCCTTCGCTCCTACGAGCAGTACTTC.